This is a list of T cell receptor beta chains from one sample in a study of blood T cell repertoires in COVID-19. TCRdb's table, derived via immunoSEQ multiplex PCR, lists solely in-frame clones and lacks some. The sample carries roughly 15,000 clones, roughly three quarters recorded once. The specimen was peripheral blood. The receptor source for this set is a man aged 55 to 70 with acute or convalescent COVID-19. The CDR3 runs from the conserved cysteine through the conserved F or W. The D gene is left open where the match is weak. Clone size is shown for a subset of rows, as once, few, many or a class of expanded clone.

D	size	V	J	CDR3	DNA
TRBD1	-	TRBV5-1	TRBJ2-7	CASSSGGMQYF	TGCGCCAGCAGCTCAGGGGGTATGCAGTACTTC
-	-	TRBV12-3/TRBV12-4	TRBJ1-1	CASTRSLNTEAFF	TGTGCCAGCACCCGCTCCCTAAACACTGAAGCTTTCTTT
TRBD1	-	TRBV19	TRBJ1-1	CASRVDRGMNTEAFF	TGTGCCAGTAGGGTTGACAGGGGAATGAACACTGAAGCTTTCTTT
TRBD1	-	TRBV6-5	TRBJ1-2	CASSPQGSANYGYTF	TGTGCCAGCAGTCCACAGGGGTCAGCTAACTATGGCTACACCTTC
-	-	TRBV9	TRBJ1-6	CASSVGPTEYNSPLHF	TGTGCCAGCAGCGTAGGCCCGACAGAATATAATTCACCCCTCCACTTT
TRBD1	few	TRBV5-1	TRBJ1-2	CASSLGGQAGGYTF	TGCGCCAGCAGCTTGGGCGGACAGGCCGGGGGCTACACCTTC
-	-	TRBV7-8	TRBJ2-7	CASSSYRVATGYEQYF	TGTGCCAGCAGCTCGTACAGGGTGGCAACGGGGTACGAGCAGTACTTC
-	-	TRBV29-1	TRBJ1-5	CSVVPLSQGDQPQHF	TGCAGCGTTGTACCTCTCAGCCAGGGCGATCAGCCCCAGCATTTT
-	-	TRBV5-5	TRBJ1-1	CASSFATDSSEAFF	TGTGCCAGCAGCTTTGCGACAGATAGTTCTGAAGCTTTCTTT
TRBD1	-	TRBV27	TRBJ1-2	CASSQRTGGLTNYGYTF	TGTGCCAGCAGTCAGAGGACAGGGGGGCTGACGAACTATGGCTACACCTTC
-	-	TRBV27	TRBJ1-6	CASSDSQIASPLHF	TGTGCCAGCAGTGATTCGCAGATCGCTTCACCCCTCCACTTT
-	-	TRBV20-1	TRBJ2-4	CSARKGYIQYF	TGCAGTGCCAGAAAGGGGTACATTCAGTACTTC
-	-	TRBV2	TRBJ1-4	CASQGLVGTINEKLFF	TGTGCCAGTCAAGGATTGGTGGGGACAATTAATGAAAAACTGTTTTTT
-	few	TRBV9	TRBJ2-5	CASSPLDGGGAGTQYF	TGTGCCAGCAGCCCCTTAGATGGAGGAGGGGCAGGGACCCAGTACTTC
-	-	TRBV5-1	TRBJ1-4	CASSLGQGNEKLFF	TGCGCCAGCAGCTTGGGTCAGGGTAACGAAAAACTGTTTTTT
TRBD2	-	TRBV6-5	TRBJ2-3	CASDMTSGGGGTQYF	TGTGCCAGCGATATGACTAGCGGGGGGGGAGGGACGCAGTATTTT
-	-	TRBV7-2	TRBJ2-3	CASSFVAKPDTQYF	TGTGCCAGCAGCTTTGTTGCAAAGCCAGATACGCAGTATTTT
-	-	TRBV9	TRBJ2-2	CASSEVGGGELFF	TGTGCCAGCAGCGAGGTTGGCGGCGGGGAGCTGTTTTTT
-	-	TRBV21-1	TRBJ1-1	CASSNQGQGARNTEAFF	TGTGCCAGCAGCAACCAGGGACAGGGGGCTCGAAACACTGAAGCTTTCTTT
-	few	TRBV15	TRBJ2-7	CATSLPSTHEQYF	TGTGCCACCAGCTTACCCAGTACACACGAGCAGTACTTC
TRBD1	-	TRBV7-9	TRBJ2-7	CASSLGPGQGIPYEQYF	TGTGCCAGCAGCTTAGGGCCGGGACAGGGGATTCCCTACGAGCAGTACTTC
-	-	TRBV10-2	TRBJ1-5	CASSESSGRQPQHF	TGCGCCAGCAGTGAGTCCTCAGGGCGTCAGCCCCAGCATTTT
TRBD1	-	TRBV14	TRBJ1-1	CASSPTGANTEAFF	TGTGCCAGCAGCCCGACAGGGGCGAACACTGAAGCTTTCTTT
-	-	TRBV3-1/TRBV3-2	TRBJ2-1	CASSLGGSEQFF	TGTGCCAGCAGCCTGGGGGGTTCGGAGCAGTTCTTC
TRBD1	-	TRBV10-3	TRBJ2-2	CATTGYEGGELFF	TGTGCCACGACAGGGTATGAGGGCGGGGAGCTGTTTTTT
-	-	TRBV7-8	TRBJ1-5	CASSLTSGGILNQPQHF	TGTGCCAGCAGCTTAACCTCGGGGGGGATCCTCAATCAGCCCCAGCATTTT
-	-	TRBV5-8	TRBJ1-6	CASSFRGDSPLHF	TGTGCCAGCAGCTTTCGGGGAGATTCACCCCTCCACTTT
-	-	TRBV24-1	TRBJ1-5	CATSEGHSNQPQHF	TGTGCCACCAGTGAGGGACACTCGAATCAGCCCCAGCATTTT
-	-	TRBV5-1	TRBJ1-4	CASSGRGRTNEKLFF	TGCGCCAGCAGCGGCCGGGGGAGGACTAATGAAAAACTGTTTTTT
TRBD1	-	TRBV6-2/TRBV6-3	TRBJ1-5	CASSYARRTGVFGNQPQHF	TGTGCCAGCAGTTACGCAAGGAGGACAGGGGTTTTCGGCAATCAGCCCCAGCATTTT
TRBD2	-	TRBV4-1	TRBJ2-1	CASSQVSLAGRDEQFF	TGCGCCAGCAGCCAAGTTTCCCTAGCGGGGAGGGATGAGCAGTTCTTC
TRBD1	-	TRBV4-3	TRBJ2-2	CASSQDRGRGSRGELFF	TGCGCCAGCAGCCAGGACAGGGGGCGCGGCTCTCGCGGGGAGCTGTTTTTT
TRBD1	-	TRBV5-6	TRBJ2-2	CASSFGTGNTGELFF	TGTGCCAGCAGCTTCGGGACAGGGAACACCGGGGAGCTGTTTTTT
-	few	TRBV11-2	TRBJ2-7	CASSFAQGIYEQYF	TGTGCCAGCAGCTTTGCACAGGGAATCTACGAGCAGTACTTC
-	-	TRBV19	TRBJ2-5	CASNRGPVGPQGAQYF	TGTGCCAGTAATAGGGGTCCAGTGGGGCCACAAGGGGCCCAGTACTTC
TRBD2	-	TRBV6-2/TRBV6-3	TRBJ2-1	CASSYTPGGRNEQFF	TGTGCCAGCAGTTACACTCCGGGGGGGCGAAATGAGCAGTTCTTC
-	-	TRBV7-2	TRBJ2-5	CASSLGGRQQETQYF	TGTGCCAGCAGCTTAGGCGGTAGGCAGCAAGAGACCCAGTACTTC
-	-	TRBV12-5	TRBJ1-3	CASGPGSGNTIYF	TGTGCTAGTGGTCCAGGGTCTGGAAACACCATATATTTT
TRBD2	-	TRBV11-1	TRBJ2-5	CASSLGLAGQETQYF	TGTGCCAGCAGCTTGGGACTAGCGGGACAAGAGACCCAGTACTTC
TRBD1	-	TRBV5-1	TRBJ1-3	CASSLTGGTSSGNTIYF	TGCGCCAGCAGCTTGACAGGGGGGACTTCCTCTGGAAACACCATATATTTT
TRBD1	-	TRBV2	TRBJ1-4	CASSESTGIGEKLFF	TGTGCCAGCAGTGAGTCGACAGGGATCGGAGAAAAACTGTTTTTT
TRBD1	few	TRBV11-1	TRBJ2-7	CASSFIAGGYEQYF	TGTGCCAGCAGCTTTATCGCAGGGGGCTACGAGCAGTACTTC
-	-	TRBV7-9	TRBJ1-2	CASSSGVRAAGGYTF	TGTGCCAGCAGCTCTGGGGTCCGTGCGGCGGGTGGCTACACCTTC